A selection of T cell receptor beta chains follows, all from one sample in a study of blood T cells in healthy people across ages. Each CDR3 protein gets one entry after TCRdb re-called the 5' RACE reads with MiXCR. Here the sample spans hundreds of thousands of distinct CDR3 sequences, 49% being singletons. Material: blood. The source is a woman aged 55-70 years in good health. CDR3s include the opening cysteine and the closing phenylalanine or tryptophan. A D gene is named only where the DNA matches it firmly. Clone size appears in some rows only: once, few, many, or a class for an expanded clone.

D: .; V: TRBV6-6; J: TRBJ1-2; size: .; DNA: TGTGCCAGCAGTTACCCCACCTATGGTGGCTACACCTTC; CDR3: CASSYPTYGGYTF
D: TRBD2; V: TRBV5-1; J: TRBJ2-1; size: .; DNA: TGCGCCAGCACCAATAGCGGGGCAAGCTCCTACAATGAGCAGTTCTTC; CDR3: CASTNSGASSYNEQFF
D: TRBD2; V: TRBV7-3; J: TRBJ2-6; size: .; DNA: TGTGCCAGCAGCTTAATAGCGGGAGGGTCTGGGGCCAACGTCCTGACTTTC; CDR3: CASSLIAGGSGANVLTF
D: .; V: TRBV7-2; J: TRBJ2-5; size: few; DNA: TGTGCCAGCAGCTCCTCTAGCTTGGAGACCCAGTACTTC; CDR3: CASSSSSLETQYF
D: .; V: TRBV30; J: TRBJ1-1; size: .; DNA: TGTGCCTGGAGAAGGGGTTTCCCTGAAGCTTTCTTT; CDR3: CAWRRGFPEAFF
D: TRBD1; V: TRBV27; J: TRBJ2-5; size: .; DNA: TGTGCCAGCAGCCGTGGACAGGGGTCGCGGACCCAGTACTTC; CDR3: CASSRGQGSRTQYF
D: .; V: TRBV21-1; J: TRBJ2-5; size: .; DNA: TGTGCCAGCAGCAAAGTCCCCGAGCGGGAAGTGGGAGAGACCCAGTACTTC; CDR3: CASSKVPEREVGETQYF
D: TRBD2; V: TRBV28; J: TRBJ2-7; size: few; DNA: TGTGCCAGCAGTTTCACTTATCCCAGCGGGAACTCCTACGAGCAGTACTTC; CDR3: CASSFTYPSGNSYEQYF
D: TRBD2; V: TRBV29-1; J: TRBJ2-5; size: many; DNA: TGCAGCGTAGCTAGGACTAGCGGGAGGATAGAGACCCAGTACTTC; CDR3: CSVARTSGRIETQYF
D: .; V: TRBV7-2; J: TRBJ2-7; size: once; DNA: TGTGCCAGCAGCTTAGAGGGCCGCAACTACAATGAGCAGTACTTC; CDR3: CASSLEGRNYNEQYF
D: TRBD2; V: TRBV20-1; J: TRBJ2-1; size: .; DNA: TGCAGTGCTACTAGCGGGGTTACCTACAATGAGCAGTTCTTC; CDR3: CSATSGVTYNEQFF
D: TRBD2; V: TRBV7-2; J: TRBJ2-1; size: .; DNA: TGTGCCAGCAGCTTAAGGCGGAGGGACTATTTCAACAATGAGCAGTTCTTC; CDR3: CASSLRRRDYFNNEQFF
D: .; V: TRBV6-5; J: TRBJ1-1; size: .; DNA: TGTGCCAGCAGCCCTGCGGGGGGGTGGAACACTGAAGCTTTCTTT; CDR3: CASSPAGGWNTEAFF
D: .; V: TRBV7-2; J: TRBJ2-4; size: many; DNA: TGTGCCAGCAGCTTAAGTGAGGCCCTAGACATTCAGTACTTC; CDR3: CASSLSEALDIQYF
D: TRBD1; V: TRBV5-1; J: TRBJ1-1; size: few; DNA: TGCGCCAGCAGCTTTGGTCTGAGGGACAGGTCGAACACTGAAGCTTTCTTT; CDR3: CASSFGLRDRSNTEAFF
D: .; V: TRBV27; J: TRBJ2-7; size: .; DNA: TGTGCCAGCAGCCCCTCGCGGAGGAGCTACGAGCAGTACTTC; CDR3: CASSPSRRSYEQYF
D: .; V: TRBV20-1; J: TRBJ1-6; size: .; DNA: TGCAGTGCTAGAGAGGGGGGACAAAATTCACCCCTCCACTTT; CDR3: CSAREGGQNSPLHF
D: TRBD1; V: TRBV7-2; J: TRBJ1-2; size: few; DNA: TGTGCCAGCAGCTTCTTCGACAGGGCGGGTGGCTACACCTTC; CDR3: CASSFFDRAGGYTF
D: TRBD1; V: TRBV20-1; J: TRBJ1-4; size: many; DNA: TGCAGTGCTAGAGAGCCCGGACAGGATTCTGGAAAACTGTTTTTT; CDR3: CSAREPGQDSGKLFF
D: TRBD1; V: TRBV12-3/TRBV12-4; J: TRBJ2-5; size: .; DNA: TGTGCCAGCAGTAAGACAGGGGGGGAGACCCAGTACTTC; CDR3: CASSKTGGETQYF
D: TRBD2; V: TRBV11-2; J: TRBJ2-7; size: .; DNA: TGTGCCAGCAGCTTAGTTCTAGCGGGAGGGCACGAGCAGTACTTC; CDR3: CASSLVLAGGHEQYF
D: .; V: TRBV5-1; J: TRBJ2-6; size: .; DNA: TGCGCCAGCCTAGACAGTCCTGGGGCCAACGTCCTGACTTTC; CDR3: CASLDSPGANVLTF
D: .; V: TRBV28; J: TRBJ1-1; size: .; DNA: TGTGCCAGCAGGTTAACAGGGTCCACTGAAGCTTTCTTT; CDR3: CASRLTGSTEAFF
D: .; V: TRBV21-1; J: TRBJ1-2; size: .; DNA: TGTGCCAGCAGCAAATTTGGGATTGGCTACACCTTC; CDR3: CASSKFGIGYTF
D: .; V: TRBV18; J: TRBJ1-1; size: .; DNA: TGTGCCAGCTCACCACAGAACATGAACACTGAAGCTTTCTTT; CDR3: CASSPQNMNTEAFF
D: TRBD2; V: TRBV20-1; J: TRBJ2-1; size: .; DNA: TGCAGTGCTAGAGACCTACTGGGACTAGCGGGTCTCCTCTACAATGAGCAGTTCTTC; CDR3: CSARDLLGLAGLLYNEQFF
D: TRBD1; V: TRBV7-9; J: TRBJ1-2; size: .; DNA: TGTGCCAGCAGCTTAGTAGGGACAGGGTACAAATTTTATGGCTACACCTTC; CDR3: CASSLVGTGYKFYGYTF
D: TRBD1; V: TRBV11-3; J: TRBJ2-7; size: .; DNA: TGTGCCAGCAGCTTAATGACAGGGCCTTCCTACAAGCAGTACTTC; CDR3: CASSLMTGPSYKQYF
D: TRBD1; V: TRBV5-1; J: TRBJ2-5; size: .; DNA: TGCGCCAGCAGGGACAGGGATATCGCAGAGACCCAGTACTTC; CDR3: CASRDRDIAETQYF
D: TRBD1; V: TRBV20-1; J: TRBJ2-1; size: few; DNA: TGCAGTGCTAGTAGGCAGGGGGTAATCAATGAGCAGTTCTTC; CDR3: CSASRQGVINEQFF
D: TRBD1; V: TRBV20-1; J: TRBJ1-4; size: .; DNA: TGCAGTGCGATGGACAGGGATAGAGAAAAACTGTTTTTT; CDR3: CSAMDRDREKLFF
D: .; V: TRBV4-2; J: TRBJ1-4; size: .; DNA: TGTGCCAGCAGCCGGAACAGTCCTACTAATGAAAAACTGTTTTTT; CDR3: CASSRNSPTNEKLFF
D: TRBD2; V: TRBV7-3; J: TRBJ2-1; size: .; DNA: TGTGCCAGCAGTCCCGGGACTAGCGGGATGGTAGATGAGCAGTTCTTC; CDR3: CASSPGTSGMVDEQFF